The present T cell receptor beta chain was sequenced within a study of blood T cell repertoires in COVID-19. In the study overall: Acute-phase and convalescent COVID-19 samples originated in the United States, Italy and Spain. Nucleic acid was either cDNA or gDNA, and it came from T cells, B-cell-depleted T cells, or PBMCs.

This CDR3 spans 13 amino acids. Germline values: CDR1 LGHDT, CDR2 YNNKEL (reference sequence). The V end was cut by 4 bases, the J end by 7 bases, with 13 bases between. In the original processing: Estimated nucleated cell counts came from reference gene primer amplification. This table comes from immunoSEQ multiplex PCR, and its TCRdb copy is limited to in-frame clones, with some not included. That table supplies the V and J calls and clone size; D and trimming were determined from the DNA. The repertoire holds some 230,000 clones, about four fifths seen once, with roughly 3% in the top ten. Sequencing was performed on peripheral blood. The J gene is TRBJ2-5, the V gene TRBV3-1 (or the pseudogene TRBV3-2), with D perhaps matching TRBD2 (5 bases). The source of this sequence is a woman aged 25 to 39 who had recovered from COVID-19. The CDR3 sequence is CASSRASEGTQYF. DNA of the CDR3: TGTGCCAGCAGCCGAGCGTCTGAGGGGACCCAGTACTTC.